This T cell receptor beta chain was captured by sequencing in a study of T cells after yellow fever vaccination. Via MiXCR, TCRdb re-called the 5' RACE reads, giving one row per CDR3 protein. The sample includes over 300,000 distinct CDR3 sequences, around 3.9% of them seen just once. This clonotype was seen a few times. Sequenced here: PBMCs, sampled on the day of the yellow fever booster vaccination. The TCR originated in a young man who received the YFV17D yellow fever vaccine.

CDR3 loop: CASSRRSYEQYF. The CDR3 region has the DNA TGTGCCAGCAGCCGGAGGTCCTACGAGCAGTACTTC. V usage is TRBV7-6 and J usage is TRBJ2-7; maybe TRBD2 (5 bases). Germline CDR1 and CDR2: SGHVS and FNYEAQ. V was cut by 5 bases and J by 1 base, with 6 bases left in between. This CDR3 spans 12 amino acids.